This T cell receptor (beta chain) was retrieved from a study of T-cell memory formation after mild COVID-19. Study-level information: The TCR clusters were mostly specific to one donor. Study results and caveats: Contracting CD4+ clones were located mainly in CM and EM, and CD8+ clones in EMRA.

CDR1 and CDR2 (germline): MNHEY, SVGEGT. CDR3 length: 17 residues. V lost 2 bases to trimming and J lost 6 bases; unmatched junction nucleotides: 14. Employing constant-segment primers, 5'RACE generated TCR alpha and TCR beta cDNA libraries bearing sample barcodes and UMIs. TCRdb used MiXCR to reprocess the 5' RACE reads, holding one entry per CDR3 protein. The sample holds 390,000 or so distinct CDR3 sequences, 15% to 20% seen once. About this clonotype itself: Its antigen is currently unknown.

The V gene is TRBV6-2 or TRBV6-3, the J gene TRBJ2-3; 7 bases are a match to TRBD1. The receptor's source is a man younger than 35 who had mild COVID-19 (a few samples of this study predate the infection). Cell type and time point are not known. Material for sequencing was PBMCs or a T cell subset sorted from them (not recorded which). In DNA form, the CDR3 reads TGTGCCAGCAGTTACAGGGTCGGGGACAGCGGAACCGATACGCAGTATTTT. Its translation is CASSYRVGDSGTDTQYF.